The present TCR beta chain was sequenced within a study of T-cell reconstitution after alpha-beta-depleted transplantation in children. As to this clonotype: Its target is not known.

General study points: Counts and diversity of T cells one year after transplant came mostly from newly produced T cells. About two months after transplant, alpha-beta T cells reportedly came from several hundred expanded graft clones. Several patients had high TCRbeta diversity at day 60; it came from surviving recipient T cells and thymic progenitors.

A library of TCRbeta sequences, prepared with unique molecular identifiers, was generated. TCRdb analysed the PCR reads with MiXCR anew, one entry per CDR3 protein. Of some 300,000 distinct CDR3 sequences in the sample, just over 7.5% are singletons; the top ten hold 9.1%. This material consisted of peripheral blood, taken 360 days after TCRalphabeta/CD19-depleted stem cell transplant. The receptor was isolated from a female patient aged 2 to 10 who had a stem cell transplant for Fanconi anemia, so the T cells may come from the graft donor.

This CDR3 is CAWDRDRGLGAFF. The CDR3, as DNA: TGTGCCTGGGACCGGGACAGGGGGCTGGGAGCTTTCTTT. This chain uses TRBV30 with TRBJ1-1; 12 bases fit TRBD1. The CDR3 sequence is 13 residues long. With 5 bases clipped from V and 10 bases from J, the junction kept 8 bases outside the gene matches. Germline loops: CDR1 GTSNPN, CDR2 SVGIG (reference sequence).